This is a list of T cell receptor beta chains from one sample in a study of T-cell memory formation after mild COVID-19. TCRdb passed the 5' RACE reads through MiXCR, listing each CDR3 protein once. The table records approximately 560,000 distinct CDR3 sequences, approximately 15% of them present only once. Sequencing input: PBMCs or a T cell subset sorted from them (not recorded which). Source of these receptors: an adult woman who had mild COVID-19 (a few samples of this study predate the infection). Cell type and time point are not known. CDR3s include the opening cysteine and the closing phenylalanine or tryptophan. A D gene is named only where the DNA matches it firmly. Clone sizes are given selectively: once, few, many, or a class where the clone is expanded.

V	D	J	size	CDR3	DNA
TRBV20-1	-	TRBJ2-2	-	CSASGITNTGEMFF	TGCAGTGCTAGCGGGATCACGAACACCGGGGAGATGTTTTTT
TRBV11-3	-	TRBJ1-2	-	CASSLQGRAYGYTF	TGTGCCAGCAGCTTACAGGGCAGGGCATATGGCTACACCTTC
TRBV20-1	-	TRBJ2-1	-	CSASRGAYTNEQFF	TGCAGTGCTAGCCGGGGGGCTTATACAAATGAGCAGTTCTTC
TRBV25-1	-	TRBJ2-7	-	CARGGAGDCFEDYEQYF	TGTGCGAGGGGGGGGGCCGGTGACTGTTTTGAGGATTACGAGCAGTACTTC
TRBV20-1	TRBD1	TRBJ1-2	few	CSAGQGASGYTF	TGCAGTGCCGGACAGGGGGCAAGTGGCTACACCTTC
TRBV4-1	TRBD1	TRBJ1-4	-	CASSQVDRGRWEKLFF	TGCGCCAGCAGCCAAGTCGACAGGGGAAGGTGGGAAAAACTGTTTTTT
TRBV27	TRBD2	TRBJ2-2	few	CASGAGGFTGELFF	TGTGCCAGTGGGGCGGGAGGCTTCACCGGGGAGCTGTTTTTT
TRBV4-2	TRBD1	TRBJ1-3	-	CASSQFQGGHSGNTIYF	TGTGCCAGCAGCCAGTTCCAGGGGGGTCACTCTGGAAACACCATATATTTT
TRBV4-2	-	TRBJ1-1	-	CASSQGARVGVNTEAFF	TGTGCCAGCAGCCAAGGGGCGAGGGTCGGAGTGAACACTGAAGCTTTCTTT
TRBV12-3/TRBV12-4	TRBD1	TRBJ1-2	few	CASSLGQGSAEGYTF	TGTGCCAGCAGTCTAGGACAGGGTTCGGCTGAAGGCTACACCTTC
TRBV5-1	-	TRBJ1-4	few	CASSRRTDEKLFF	TGCGCCAGCAGCAGACGGACGGATGAAAAACTGTTTTTT
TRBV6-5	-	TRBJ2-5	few	CASSWGAIQETQYF	TGTGCCAGCTCGTGGGGGGCGATCCAAGAGACCCAGTACTTC
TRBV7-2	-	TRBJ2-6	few	CASSLAAGGNVLTF	TGTGCCAGCAGCTTAGCCGCAGGGGGGAACGTCCTGACTTTC
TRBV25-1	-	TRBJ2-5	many	CASTWSAQETQYF	TGTGCCAGCACGTGGTCTGCCCAAGAGACCCAGTACTTC
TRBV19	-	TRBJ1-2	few	CASRPTGILGYTF	TGTGCCAGCCGGCCCACAGGAATTTTAGGCTACACCTTC
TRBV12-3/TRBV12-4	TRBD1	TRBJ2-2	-	CASSRSGTGAGTGELFF	TGTGCCAGCAGCCGCTCCGGGACAGGGGCAGGGACCGGGGAGCTGTTTTTT
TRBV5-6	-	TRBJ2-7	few	CASSGDKYEQYF	TGTGCCAGCAGCGGGGACAAGTACGAGCAGTACTTC
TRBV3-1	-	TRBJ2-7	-	CASSQERSSFYEQYF	TGTGCCAGCAGCCAAGAAAGGTCTAGTTTTTACGAGCAGTACTTC
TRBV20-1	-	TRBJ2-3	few	CSARAEGRSQGDTQYF	TGCAGTGCTAGAGCGGAGGGCAGGTCCCAGGGAGATACGCAGTATTTT
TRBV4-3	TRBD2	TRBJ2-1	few	CASSQELADYNEQFF	TGCGCCAGCAGCCAAGAACTAGCGGATTACAATGAGCAGTTCTTC
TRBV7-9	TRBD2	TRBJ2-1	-	CASSLGGRGSEQFF	TGTGCCAGCAGCTTAGGCGGGAGGGGTAGTGAGCAGTTCTTC
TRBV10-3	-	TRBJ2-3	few	CAISRGTDADTQYF	TGTGCCATCTCTAGGGGCACAGACGCAGATACGCAGTATTTT
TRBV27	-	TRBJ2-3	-	CAAGGGRTQYF	TGTGCCGCAGGAGGGGGAAGGACGCAGTATTTT
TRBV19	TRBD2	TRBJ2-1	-	CASSSREAKYNEQFF	TGTGCCAGTAGTAGTCGGGAGGCAAAGTACAATGAGCAGTTCTTC
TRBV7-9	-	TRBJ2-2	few	CASSEGGIGGELFF	TGTGCCAGCTCGGAAGGCGGGATAGGCGGGGAGCTGTTTTTT
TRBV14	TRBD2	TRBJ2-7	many	CASSPIGGDASYEQYF	TGTGCCAGCAGCCCCATTGGGGGGGATGCCTCCTACGAGCAGTACTTC
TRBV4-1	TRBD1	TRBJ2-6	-	CASSQARQGAGANVLTF	TGCGCCAGCAGCCAGGCCCGACAGGGAGCCGGGGCCAACGTCCTGACTTTC
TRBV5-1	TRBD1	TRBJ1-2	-	CASSFPLTGGFYGYTF	TGCGCCAGCAGTTTTCCCCTGACAGGGGGTTTCTATGGCTACACCTTC
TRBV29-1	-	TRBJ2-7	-	CSVRGSYEQYF	TGCAGCGTTAGGGGCTCCTACGAGCAGTACTTC
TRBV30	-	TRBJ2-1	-	CAWSGSWRSNEQFF	TGTGCCTGGAGTGGGTCCTGGCGAAGCAATGAGCAGTTCTTC
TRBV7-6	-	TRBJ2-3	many	CASSLAGQFADTQYF	TGTGCCAGCAGCTTAGCCGGACAGTTCGCAGATACGCAGTATTTT
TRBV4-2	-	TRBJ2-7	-	CASSYETYEQYF	TGTGCCAGCAGTTACGAAACCTACGAGCAGTACTTC
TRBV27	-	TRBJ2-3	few	CASTGYQTDTQYF	TGTGCCAGCACAGGCTATCAAACAGATACGCAGTATTTT
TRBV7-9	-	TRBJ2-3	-	CASSPSRGGDSTDTQYF	TGTGCCAGCAGCCCCTCTAGGGGGGGGGACAGCACAGATACGCAGTATTTT